This TCR beta chain emerged from a study of cytomegalovirus exposure and HLA in healthy donors. Findings and limits, study-wide: Apart from CMV serostatus, no immune exposure information was available. It was likely that a cluster of highly shared sequence variants was a sequencing artifact.

This clone was counted once. Its antigen is unknown. PCR amplification relied on 60 Vbeta primers (plus 13 Jbeta primers). Sequencing was performed with immunoSEQ multiplex PCR; in TCRdb, only in-frame clones are kept and a portion is missing. The data hold about 150,000 clones, with 82% observed a single time. CDR3 length: 13 amino acids. CDR1 and CDR2 (germline): MNHNS, SASEGT. V was shortened by 7 bases and J by 5 bases, with 9 bases between the two germline ends. This receptor was obtained from a woman aged 45 to 65 in good health and CMV-seropositive. The chain recombines TRBV6-1 with TRBJ1-6; D is perhaps TRBD1 (6 bases). Source material: PBMCs. In nucleotides, the CDR3 is TGTGCCAGCAACAGGGTAAATAATTCACCCCTCCACTTT. The encoded protein is CASNRVNNSPLHF.